These T cell receptor beta chains were read from a single sample in a study of a mutant IDH1 vaccine in newly diagnosed glioma. Generated by immunoSEQ multiplex PCR, the TCRdb table keeps only in-frame clones and is missing some. This table holds 77,000 or so clones, around four fifths found once. These TCRs' antigens remain unknown. Sequencing used PBMCs, obtained from a glioma patient whose treatment included an IDH1 peptide vaccine. The receptors originated from a middle-aged man with glioma. CDR3s include the opening cysteine and the closing phenylalanine or tryptophan. The D gene is left open where the match is weak. Only part of the rows carry a size: once, few, many, or a class if the clone is expanded.

j_call d_call v_call clone_size cdr3_length cdr3_nt cdr3_aa
TRBJ2-5 NA TRBV5-4 NA 14 TGTGCCAGCAGCTTTGGCCGTCAAACGGAGACCCAGTACTTC CASSFGRQTETQYF
TRBJ2-5 NA TRBV7-6 NA 16 TGTGCCAGCAGCTTAGGTGCCACAGGGTACCAAGAGACCCAGTACTTC CASSLGATGYQETQYF
TRBJ1-4 NA TRBV10-3 once 14 TGTGCCACCTGTTCGACGGGTGGTAATGAAAAACTGTTTTTT CATCSTGGNEKLFF
TRBJ1-1 TRBD1 TRBV30 NA 12 TGTGCCTGGCGACAGGGTATTACTGAAGCTTTCTTT CAWRQGITEAFF
TRBJ2-3 TRBD1 TRBV9 NA 14 TGTGCCAGCAGCGGGGGACAGGGATACGATACGCAGTATTTT CASSGGQGYDTQYF
TRBJ2-5 TRBD1 TRBV11-2 NA 16 TGTGCCAGCAGCCCCGTCCGGGGCAGGGGGCGGGAGACCCAGTACTTC CASSPVRGRGRETQYF
TRBJ1-5 TRBD1 TRBV4-1 NA 15 TGCGCCAGCAGTCCGACAGGGGCGGGCAATCAGCCCCAGCATTTT CASSPTGAGNQPQHF
TRBJ2-1 NA TRBV7-2 NA 15 TGTGCCAGCAGCTTGGGAGGGGGCGTCTACAATGAGCAGTTCTTC CASSLGGGVYNEQFF
TRBJ2-5 NA TRBV5-1 NA 14 TGCGCCAGCAGCCCCCTCGGGGACCAAGAGACCCAGTACTTC CASSPLGDQETQYF
TRBJ1-1 NA TRBV18 NA 16 TGTGCCAGCTCACCGGGGGCGAGGGGCGCGAACACTGAAGCTTTCTTT CASSPGARGANTEAFF
TRBJ2-5 NA TRBV7-2 NA 15 TGTGCCAGCAGCTTAGCGGACACCCTCCAAGAGACCCAGTACTTC CASSLADTLQETQYF
TRBJ2-7 NA TRBV27 NA 15 TGTGCCAGCAGTTTGACAGGAATGAGCTCCTACGAGCAGTACTTC CASSLTGMSSYEQYF
TRBJ1-6 NA TRBV6-5 few 13 TGTGCCAGCAGGGACGTCAATAATTCACCCCTCCACTTT CASRDVNNSPLHF
TRBJ2-7 NA TRBV18 NA 14 TGTGCCAGCTCACCCCCTGACAGAGCCTACGAGCAGTACTTC CASSPPDRAYEQYF
TRBJ2-7 NA TRBV28 NA 13 TGTGCCAGCAGTTTTGGGGCCCCCGGAGGGCAGTACTTC CASSFGAPGGQYF
TRBJ2-1 TRBD1 TRBV5-1 NA 15 TGCGCCAGCGAACAGGGGGCTTTCTCCTACAATGAGCAGTTCTTC CASEQGAFSYNEQFF
TRBJ2-1 TRBD1 TRBV19 once 12 TGTGCCAGTAGTGCTCGGACAGGTGAGCAGTTCTTC CASSARTGEQFF
TRBJ1-6 NA TRBV7-2 few 14 TGTGCCAGCAGCTTAGGTTGGCTAAATTCACCCCTCCACTTT CASSLGWLNSPLHF
TRBJ2-1 NA TRBV19 NA 14 TGTGCCAGTAGTATACGGGGTCCCTACAATGAGCAGTTCTTC CASSIRGPYNEQFF
TRBJ2-1 TRBD2 TRBV25-1 once 15 TGTGCCAGCCAATCCTCGAGTATTAGCGGGAGCGGGCAGTTCTTC CASQSSSISGSGQFF
TRBJ2-7 TRBD1 TRBV2 NA 15 TGTGCCAGCAGGGACAGGGGGCGTAGCGGAAACGAGCAGTACTTC CASRDRGRSGNEQYF
TRBJ2-5 NA TRBV11-2 NA 13 TGTGCCAGCAGCTGGGGACTTCAAGAGACCCAGTACTTC CASSWGLQETQYF
TRBJ1-3 NA TRBV5-1 NA 15 TGCGCCAGCAGCTTGGCGGGAGTCCCTGGAAACACCATATATTTT CASSLAGVPGNTIYF
TRBJ2-5 NA TRBV18 NA 18 TGTGCCAGCTCACCACCACCCCCTTCGGCAGGTCGGATAGAGACCCAGTACTTC CASSPPPPSAGRIETQYF
TRBJ1-2 NA TRBV6-5 NA 15 TGTGCCAGCAGTTACGGCATTAGACGGCGCTATGGCTACACCTTC CASSYGIRRRYGYTF